Included here is one T cell receptor beta chain sequence, with context. No antigen is known for it. These data are taken from a study of response to subunit inactivated influenza vaccine. Study-wide results and caveats: Seasonal influenza vaccination, on each occasion, was suggested by the authors to recruit few new T cells.

One entry per CDR3 protein, called by TCRdb with MiXCR from the RT-PCR reads. The sample lists under 550,000 distinct CDR3 sequences, 6% to 9% occurring once. The CDR3 is 14 amino acids. Germline V gene sequence: CDR1 SGHAT, CDR2 FQNNGV. Trimming pared 6 bases from V and 0 bases from J, leaving 9 bases between. Source: PBMCs from blood, taken around 25 months after vaccination. This clonotype was obtained from a man between 50 and 75 years old who received an inactivated influenza vaccine. The chain couples TRBV11-2 to TRBJ2-4; a weak D match, TRBD2 (6 bases). This CDR3 is CASRPGLAKNIQYF. In DNA, the CDR3 is TGTGCCAGCAGACCGGGACTAGCCAAAAACATTCAGTACTTC.